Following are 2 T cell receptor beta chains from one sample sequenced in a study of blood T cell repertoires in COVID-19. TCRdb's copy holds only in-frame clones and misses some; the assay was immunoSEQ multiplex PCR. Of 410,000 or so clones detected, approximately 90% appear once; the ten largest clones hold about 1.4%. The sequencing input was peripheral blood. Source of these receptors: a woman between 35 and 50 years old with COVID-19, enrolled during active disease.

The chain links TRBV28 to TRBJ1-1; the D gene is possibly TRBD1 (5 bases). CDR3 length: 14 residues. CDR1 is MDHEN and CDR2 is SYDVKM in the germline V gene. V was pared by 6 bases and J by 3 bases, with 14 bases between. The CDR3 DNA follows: TGTGCCAGCAGCACCCCAGGGCAGTACACTGAAGCTTTCTTT. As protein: CASSTPGQYTEAFF.

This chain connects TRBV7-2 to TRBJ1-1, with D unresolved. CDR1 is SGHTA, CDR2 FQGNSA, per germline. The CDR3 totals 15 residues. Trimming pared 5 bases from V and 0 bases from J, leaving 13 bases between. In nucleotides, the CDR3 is TGTGCCAGCAGCCCTGTTTGGCAGTTGAACACTGAAGCTTTCTTT. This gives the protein CASSPVWQLNTEAFF.